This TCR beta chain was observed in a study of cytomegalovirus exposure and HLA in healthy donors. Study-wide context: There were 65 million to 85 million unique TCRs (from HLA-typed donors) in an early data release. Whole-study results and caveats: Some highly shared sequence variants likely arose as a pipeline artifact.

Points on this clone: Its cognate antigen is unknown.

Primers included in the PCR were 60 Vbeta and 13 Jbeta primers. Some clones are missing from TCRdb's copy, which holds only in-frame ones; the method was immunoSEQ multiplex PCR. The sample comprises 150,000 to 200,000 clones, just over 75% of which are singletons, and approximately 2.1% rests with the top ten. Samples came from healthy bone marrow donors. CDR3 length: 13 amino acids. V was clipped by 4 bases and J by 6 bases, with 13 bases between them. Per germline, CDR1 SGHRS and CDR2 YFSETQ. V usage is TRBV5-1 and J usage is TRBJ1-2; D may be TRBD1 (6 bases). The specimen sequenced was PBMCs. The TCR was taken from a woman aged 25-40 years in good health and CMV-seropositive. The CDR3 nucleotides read TGCGCCAGCAGCCGGGGGGCGCTGGATGGCTACACCTTC. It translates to CASSRGALDGYTF.